This T cell receptor (beta chain) was captured in a study of a mutant IDH1 vaccine in newly diagnosed glioma. As to time point: week 11, during vaccination. Every single dose of the vaccine, 300 ug of mutant IDH1 20-mer peptide, came with topical imiquimod. V was clipped by 1 base and J by 3 bases, with 13 bases between them. Germline-derived CDR1 and CDR2 are MGHRA and YSYEKL. The CDR3 extends over 15 amino acids. The method was immunoSEQ multiplex PCR; TCRdb's version includes in-frame clones alone and lacks a portion of them. The sample lists fewer than 35,000 clones; 90% were seen once. Details on this clone: What it binds is unknown.

Sequences were derived from PBMCs, sampled from a glioma patient whose treatment included an IDH1 peptide vaccine. J is TRBJ2-7 and V is TRBV4-1; TRBD1 is a possible D gene (6 bases). This receptor was obtained from a man aged 18 to 29 with glioma. The CDR3 region has the DNA TGCGCCAGCAGCCAAGTGGGGGCGCAAGTCTACGAGCAGTACTTC. Translating it yields CASSQVGAQVYEQYF.